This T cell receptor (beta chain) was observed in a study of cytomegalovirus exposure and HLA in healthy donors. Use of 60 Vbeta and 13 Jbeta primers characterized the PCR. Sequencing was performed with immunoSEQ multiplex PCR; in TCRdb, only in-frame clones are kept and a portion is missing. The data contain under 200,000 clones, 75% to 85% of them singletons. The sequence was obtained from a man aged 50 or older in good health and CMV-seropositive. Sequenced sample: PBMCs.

In DNA form, the CDR3 reads TGCGCCAGCAGCGGGACTAGCGGGAGGGCCACAGATACGCAGTATTTT. This sequence encodes CASSGTSGRATDTQYF. The chain links TRBV5-1 to TRBJ2-3; 16 nucleotides match TRBD2. The CDR3 totals 16 residues. Germline trimming cut 4 bases from V and 2 bases from J; bases unmatched to any gene: 1. Looked up from germline, CDR1 is SGHRS and CDR2 is YFSETQ.